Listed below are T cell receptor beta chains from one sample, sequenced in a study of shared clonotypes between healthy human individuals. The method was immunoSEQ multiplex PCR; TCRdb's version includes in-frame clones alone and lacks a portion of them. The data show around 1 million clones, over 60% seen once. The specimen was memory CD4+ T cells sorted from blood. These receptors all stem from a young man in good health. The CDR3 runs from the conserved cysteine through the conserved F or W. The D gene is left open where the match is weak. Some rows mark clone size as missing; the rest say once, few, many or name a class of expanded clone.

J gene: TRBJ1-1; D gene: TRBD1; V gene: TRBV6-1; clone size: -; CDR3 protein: CASSENVNSGGNTEAFF; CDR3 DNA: TGTGCCAGCAGTGAAAATGTTAACTCAGGGGGAAACACTGAAGCTTTCTTT
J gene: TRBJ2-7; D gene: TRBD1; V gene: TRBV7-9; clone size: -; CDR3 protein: CASRRPGQGTYEQYF; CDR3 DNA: TGTGCCAGCAGGCGCCCGGGACAGGGGACGTACGAGCAGTACTTC
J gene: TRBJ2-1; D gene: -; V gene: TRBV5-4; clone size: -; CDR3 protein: CASSSPLYNEQFF; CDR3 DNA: TGTGCCAGCAGCTCGCCCCTTTACAATGAGCAGTTCTTC
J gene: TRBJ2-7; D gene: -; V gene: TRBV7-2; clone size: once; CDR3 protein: CASSLASGSREQYF; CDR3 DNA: TGTGCCAGCAGCTTAGCTTCGGGTAGTCGCGAGCAGTACTTC
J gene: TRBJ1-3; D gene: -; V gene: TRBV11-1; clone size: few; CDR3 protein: CASKATGNTIYF; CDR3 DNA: TGTGCCAGCAAGGCTACGGGAAACACCATATATTTT
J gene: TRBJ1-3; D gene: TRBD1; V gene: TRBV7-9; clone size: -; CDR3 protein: CASSLLLGQGAGNTIYF; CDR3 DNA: TGTGCCAGCAGCTTATTGCTGGGGCAGGGGGCTGGAAACACCATATATTTT
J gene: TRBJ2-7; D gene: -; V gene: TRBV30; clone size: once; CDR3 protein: CAWRRGLRGEQYF; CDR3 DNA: TGTGCCTGGAGGCGGGGACTTCGCGGCGAGCAGTACTTC
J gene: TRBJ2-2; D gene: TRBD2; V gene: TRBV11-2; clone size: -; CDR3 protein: CASSVRPGTSASTGELFF; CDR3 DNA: TGTGCCAGCAGCGTCAGGCCAGGGACTAGCGCCTCCACCGGGGAGCTGTTTTTT
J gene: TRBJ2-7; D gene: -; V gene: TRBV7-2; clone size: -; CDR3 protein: CASSLDYGSYEQYF; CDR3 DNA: TGTGCCAGCAGCTTAGACTACGGGTCCTACGAGCAGTACTTC
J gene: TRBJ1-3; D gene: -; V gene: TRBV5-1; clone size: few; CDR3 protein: CASSFTAGGNTIYF; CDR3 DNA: TGCGCCAGCAGCTTCACGGCAGGGGGAAACACCATATATTTT
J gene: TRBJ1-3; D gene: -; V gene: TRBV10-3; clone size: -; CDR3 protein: CAISLTDSGNTIYF; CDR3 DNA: TGTGCCATCAGTTTGACGGACTCTGGAAACACCATATATTTT
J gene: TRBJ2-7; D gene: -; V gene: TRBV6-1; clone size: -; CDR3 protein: CASKVGTTSEQYF; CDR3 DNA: TGTGCCAGCAAGGTAGGGACCACGTCCGAGCAGTACTTC
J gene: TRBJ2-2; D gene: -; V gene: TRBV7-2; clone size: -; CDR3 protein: CASTPSWGRTGELFF; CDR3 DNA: TGTGCCAGCACCCCGTCGTGGGGCCGGACCGGGGAGCTGTTTTTT
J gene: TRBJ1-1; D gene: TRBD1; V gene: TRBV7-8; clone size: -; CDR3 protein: CASSQGQGAEAFF; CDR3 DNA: TGTGCCAGCAGCCAGGGACAGGGCGCTGAAGCTTTCTTT
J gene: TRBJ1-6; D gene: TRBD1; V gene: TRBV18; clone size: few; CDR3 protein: CASSSGQGNSPLHF; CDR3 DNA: TGTGCCAGCTCATCGGGACAGGGTAATTCACCCCTCCACTTT
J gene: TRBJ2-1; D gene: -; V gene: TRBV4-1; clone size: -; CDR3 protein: CASSQGPGTTGRHEQFF; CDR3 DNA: TGCGCCAGCAGCCAAGGCCCCGGGACCACCGGCCGGCATGAGCAGTTCTTC
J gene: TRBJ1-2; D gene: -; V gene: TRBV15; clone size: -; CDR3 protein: CATSREGYGYTF; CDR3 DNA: TGTGCCACCAGCAGAGAAGGCTATGGCTACACCTTC
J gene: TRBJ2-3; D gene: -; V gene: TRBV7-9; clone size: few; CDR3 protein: CASSGESRADTQYF; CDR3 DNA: TGTGCCAGCTCCGGGGAGTCGCGCGCAGATACGCAGTATTTT
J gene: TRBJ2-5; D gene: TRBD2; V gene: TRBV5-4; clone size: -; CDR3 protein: CASSRRASGGRETQYF; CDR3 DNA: TGTGCCAGCAGCCGGAGGGCTAGCGGGGGTCGGGAGACCCAGTACTTC
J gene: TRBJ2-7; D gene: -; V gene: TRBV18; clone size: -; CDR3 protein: CASSPRRDHEQYF; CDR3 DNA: TGTGCCAGCTCACCACGCAGGGACCACGAGCAGTACTTC
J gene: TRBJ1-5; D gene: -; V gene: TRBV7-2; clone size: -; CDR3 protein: CASSFSAGQPQHF; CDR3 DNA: TGTGCCAGCAGCTTCTCTGCGGGACAGCCCCAGCATTTT
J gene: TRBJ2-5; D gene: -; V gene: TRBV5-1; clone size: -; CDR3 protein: CASSWTEGETQYF; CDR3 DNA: TGCGCCAGCAGCTGGACCGAAGGGGAGACCCAGTACTTC
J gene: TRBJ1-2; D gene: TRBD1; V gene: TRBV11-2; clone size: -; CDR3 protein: CASSPFGTVNYGYTF; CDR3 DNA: TGTGCCAGCAGCCCCTTCGGGACAGTTAACTATGGCTACACCTTC
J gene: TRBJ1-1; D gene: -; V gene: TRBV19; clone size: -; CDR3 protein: CASRVQGNTEAFF; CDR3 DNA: TGTGCCAGTAGGGTACAGGGGAACACTGAAGCTTTCTTT
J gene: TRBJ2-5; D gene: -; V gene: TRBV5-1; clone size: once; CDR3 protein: CASSLSRSEETQYF; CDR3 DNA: TGCGCCAGCAGCTTGTCCCGTTCGGAAGAGACCCAGTACTTC
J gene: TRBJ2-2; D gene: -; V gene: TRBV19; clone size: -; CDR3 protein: CASSRVFLTGELFF; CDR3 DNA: TGTGCCAGTAGTAGGGTTTTTCTTACCGGGGAGCTGTTTTTT